This T cell receptor beta chain was observed in a study of blood T cell repertoires in COVID-19. Overall study: Donors in the United States, Italy and Spain gave samples during acute or convalescent COVID-19. T cells, B-cell-depleted T cells, or PBMCs provided the cDNA or gDNA that served as material.

Generated by immunoSEQ multiplex PCR, the TCRdb table keeps only in-frame clones and is missing some. The sample consists of 300,000 to 450,000 clones, approximately 90% of them appearing once. This clone came up once. The study counted Cohort 3 donors as recovered given two negative PCRs, clearance, or symptom resolution. This CDR3 contains 16 residues. CDR1 and CDR2 (germline): KGHDR, SFDVKD. V lost 4 bases and J lost 2; bases outside the gene matches: 7. Sequencing was done on a sample of PBMCs or T cells enriched from blood (not recorded which). J is TRBJ1-5 and V is TRBV24-1, with 7 positions matching TRBD1. The receptor comes from a woman aged 18-35 years who had recovered from COVID-19. Here the CDR3 reads CATSDNRGLGNQPQHF. CDR3 nucleotide sequence: TGTGCCACCAGTGACAACAGGGGACTGGGCAATCAGCCCCAGCATTTT.